These 11 T cell receptor beta chains were all obtained from the same sample, sequenced in a study of blood T cells in healthy people across ages. It was with a sample-barcoded 5' primer and a J-beta primer mix that a second PCR of roughly 7 to 12 cycles was run. MiXCR, applied by TCRdb to the 5' RACE reads, yields one record per CDR3 protein. The sample consists of some 1,800,000 distinct CDR3 sequences, about 39% of them appearing once. Sequencing was carried out using blood. The receptors come from a human donor in good health.

This clonotype was counted between two and nine times. The genes are TRBV28 and TRBJ1-2; D is unresolved. This CDR3 is built from 12 residues. V was pared by 8 bases and J by 3 bases, with 10 bases between. Germline V gene data show CDR1 as MDHEN and CDR2 as SYDVKM. In DNA form, the CDR3 reads TGTGCCAGCGGTGCGGGATACTATGGCTACACCTTC. Translated: CASGAGYYGYTF.

V and J are TRBV6-5 and TRBJ2-5; either TRBD1 or TRBD2 may supply D (7 bases each). Germline V gives CDR1 MNHEY, CDR2 SVGAGI. Between the trimmed V and J ends, which lost 8 bases and 6 bases, there was a span of 16 bases. The CDR3 has 13 residues. CDR3 sequence: CASREAGGKTQYF. For the CDR3, the DNA is TGTGCCAGCCGGGAGGCAGGGGGAAAGACCCAGTACTTC.

The chain is built from TRBV7-9 and TRBJ1-4; D not resolved. This CDR3 has 16 residues. Germline assignment: CDR1 SEHNR and CDR2 FQNEAQ (reference sequence). V lost 3 bases and J lost 0, with 11 bases in between. In DNA form, the CDR3 reads TGTGCCAGCAGCTTTGCCTCGGGCCCAACTAATGAAAAACTGTTTTTT. Translating it yields CASSFASGPTNEKLFF.

This clonotype was seen more than once but under ten times. This chain links TRBV9 with TRBJ2-1; perhaps TRBD1 as D (5 bases). The V end was cut by 4 bases, the J end by 7 bases, with 24 bases between. CDR3 length: 17 residues. Germline CDR1 reads SGDLS; CDR2 reads YYNGEE. The CDR3 DNA reads as TGTGCCAGCAGCTCATCCTCTCGGGCAGGGTTCCAAAATGAGCAGTTCTTC. This codes for CASSSSSRAGFQNEQFF.

CDR3 region: CASSGDRANTEAFF. The CDR3 DNA follows: TGTGCCAGCAGTGGGGACAGGGCGAACACTGAAGCTTTCTTT. The V gene is TRBV6-1, the J gene TRBJ1-1; 9 nucleotides agree with TRBD1. CDR3 length: 14 amino acids. Germline V lookup: CDR1 MNHNS, CDR2 SASEGT. The ends lost 4 bases at V and 1 base at J; junction bases unmatched: 1.

The chain joins TRBV5-1 to TRBJ1-4, with a weak D call TRBD1 (6 bases). This CDR3 has 15 residues. The V gene's germline CDR1 is SGHRS and CDR2 YFSETQ. The V and J ends lost 4 bases and 7 bases respectively, with 17 bases between them. The CDR3 region has the DNA TGCGCCAGCAGCCCCCCGGGACAAAGGGGTGAAAAACTGTTTTTT. Residues: CASSPPGQRGEKLFF. The full variable domain, in which reference TRBV5-1 and TRBJ1-4 provide the parts outside the CDR3, is KAGVTQTPRYLIKTRGQQVTLSCSPISGHRSVSWYQQTPGQGLQFLFEYFSETQRNKGNFPGRFSGRQFSNSRSEMNVSTLELGDSALYLCASSPPGQRGEKLFFGSGTQLSVL.

This clonotype was counted a few times. The chain recombines TRBV28 with TRBJ2-3; D uncertain. Germline V gene lookup returns CDR1 MDHEN and CDR2 SYDVKM. Trimming took 5 bases from V and 2 from J, leaving 14 bases between them. The CDR3 totals 15 residues. This CDR3 is CASSLWIQLTDTQYF. In DNA, the CDR3 is TGTGCCAGCAGTCTGTGGATCCAACTCACAGATACGCAGTATTTT. The entire variable domain, with the rest obtained from reference TRBV28 and TRBJ2-3, is as follows: DVKVTQSSRYLVKRTGEKVFLECVQDMDHENMFWYRQDPGLGLRLIYFSYDVKMKEKGDIPEGYSVSREKKERFSLILESASTNQTSMYLCASSLWIQLTDTQYFGPGTRLTVL.

CDR3 sequence reads: CASSRGEGSYNEQFF. Here the CDR3 DNA reads TGTGCCAGCAGCCGCGGGGAAGGCTCCTACAATGAGCAGTTCTTC. The chain is built from TRBV6-4 and TRBJ2-1, with D perhaps matching TRBD2 (6 bases). V was cut by 6 bases and J by 0 bases, with 12 bases left in between. This CDR3 comprises 15 residues. Germline V gives CDR1 MRHNA, CDR2 SNTAGT.

Of note for this clonotype: A read error may produce the germline difference seen at one junction end. V is TRBV4-1 and J is TRBJ2-7; weak D call: TRBD2 (5 bases). Germline values: CDR1 MGHRA, CDR2 YSYEKL. This CDR3 has 14 amino acids. CDR3 DNA sequence: TGCGCTAGCAGCCAATCGTCCGGAGGCGATGAGCAGTACTTC. Protein: CASSQSSGGDEQYF.

This chain links TRBV6-6 with TRBJ2-5; no reliable D call. The germline CDR1 and CDR2 sequences are MNHNY and SVGAGI (reference sequence). This CDR3 is built from 14 residues. V was cut by 2 bases and J by 0 bases, with 7 bases left in between. The CDR3 region has the DNA TGTGCCAGCAGTTACACGCGGAACCAAGAGACCCAGTACTTC. Amino acid sequence: CASSYTRNQETQYF.

The chain joins TRBV3-1 to TRBJ1-2; D gene unclear. Germline V gives CDR1 LGHDT, CDR2 YNNKEL (reference sequence). With 2 bases removed from V and 2 bases from J, the gap between germline ends came to 9 bases. The CDR3 loop spans 14 amino acids. The CDR3: CASSQTNSNYGYTF. The CDR3 DNA reads as TGTGCCAGCAGCCAAACGAACAGCAACTATGGCTACACCTTC.